The present entry profiles one TCR beta chain with its context. Trimming removed 0 bases at V and 5 bases at J, with 5 bases between. The CDR3 consists of 13 residues. Germline loops: CDR1 SGHDN, CDR2 FVKESK. These data come from a study of blood T cell repertoires in COVID-19. About the research overall: Researchers got acute and convalescent COVID-19 samples from the United States, Italy and Spain. T cells, B-cell-depleted T cells, or PBMCs supplied cDNA or gDNA.

The Seattle patients joined while their infection was active and were tracked longitudinally afterward. Authors' data handling: Amplified reference gene primers provided the basis for estimating nucleated cell counts. Using immunoSEQ multiplex PCR, the repertoire was profiled, and TCRdb retains in-frame clones only, with some absent. Clone size and V and J calls were adopted from that table, with D and trimming inferred from the DNA. This table has 110,000 or so clones, around 85% appearing once. Specimen: peripheral blood. The rearrangement links TRBV14 to TRBJ1-5; D unresolved. This clonotype was sampled from a woman aged 60 to 75 with COVID-19, enrolled during active disease. In DNA, the CDR3 is TGTGCCAGCAGCCAAGACAGCGATCAGCCCCAGCATTTT. Encoded protein: CASSQDSDQPQHF.